Listed here are 5 T cell receptor beta chains from one sample, sequenced in a study of follicular helper T cells after annual influenza vaccination. Time point noted: 2014-2015 season, 7 days after vaccination. The data were produced by immunoSEQ multiplex PCR, yet TCRdb's version contains in-frame clones alone and is incomplete. The sample holds about 15,000 clones, approximately 84% seen once. The source was CXCR5+ CD38- circulating T follicular helper cells from blood, collected 7 days after influenza vaccination. Indicated subset: circulating Tfh, non-naive CD4+CXCR5+PD-1+ (ICOS+CD38+ or ICOS-CD38-). The receptors here all came from an adult who received the influenza vaccine.

The gene calls are TRBV5-8 and TRBJ1-2; D gene ambiguous. The germline V gene encodes CDR1 SGHTS and CDR2 YDEGEE. The CDR3 loop spans 13 amino acids. V lost 1 base, J lost 4 bases, and 8 bases lay in between. The CDR3: CASSLFSPYGYTF. CDR3 nucleotides: TGTGCCAGCAGCTTGTTTAGCCCCTATGGCTACACCTTC.

This clone was seen only once. The CDR3 DNA sequence: TGTGCCAGCAGCCCCGTAGGACAGGGCTATGGCTACACCTTC. It is translated as CASSPVGQGYGYTF. The chain is built from TRBV5-5 and TRBJ1-2; 8 bases line up with TRBD1. The CDR3 is 14 residues long. The germline V gene has CDR1 SGHKS and CDR2 YYEKEE (reference sequence). V lost 4 bases, J lost 4 bases, and 6 bases stayed unmatched.

V gene TRBV18 combines with J gene TRBJ1-3, with D unresolved. The CDR3 contains 17 residues. V was cut by 3 bases and J by 0 bases, with 15 bases left in between. Germline V gene lookup returns CDR1 KGHSH and CDR2 LQKENI. CDR3 protein: CASSPGDSRGSGNTIYF. The CDR3, as DNA: TGTGCCAGCTCACCTGGAGACTCCCGGGGCTCTGGAAACACCATATATTTT.

CDR3 nucleotides: TGTGCCAGCAGCCAAGGTCAGGGAAGGATACGTCAAGGAAACACCATATATTTT. It codes for CASSQGQGRIRQGNTIYF. The chain has TRBV14 and TRBJ1-3; D might be TRBD1 (5 bases). The germline gives CDR1 SGHDN, CDR2 FVKESK. The V and J ends lost 1 base and 4 bases respectively, with 20 bases between them. The CDR3 extends over 18 amino acids.

The V and J genes are TRBV4-2 and TRBJ2-2, with TRBD2 matching over 11 bases. Germline V gene data show CDR1 as LGHNA and CDR2 as YNFKEQ. The CDR3 contains 19 residues. V shed 0 bases, J shed 5 bases, and the junction held 11 bases outside the gene matches. For the CDR3, the DNA is TGTGCCAGCAGCCAAGATGGCTTAGCGGGGGGGCCGCGGACCGGGGAGCTGTTTTTT. It translates to CASSQDGLAGGPRTGELFF.